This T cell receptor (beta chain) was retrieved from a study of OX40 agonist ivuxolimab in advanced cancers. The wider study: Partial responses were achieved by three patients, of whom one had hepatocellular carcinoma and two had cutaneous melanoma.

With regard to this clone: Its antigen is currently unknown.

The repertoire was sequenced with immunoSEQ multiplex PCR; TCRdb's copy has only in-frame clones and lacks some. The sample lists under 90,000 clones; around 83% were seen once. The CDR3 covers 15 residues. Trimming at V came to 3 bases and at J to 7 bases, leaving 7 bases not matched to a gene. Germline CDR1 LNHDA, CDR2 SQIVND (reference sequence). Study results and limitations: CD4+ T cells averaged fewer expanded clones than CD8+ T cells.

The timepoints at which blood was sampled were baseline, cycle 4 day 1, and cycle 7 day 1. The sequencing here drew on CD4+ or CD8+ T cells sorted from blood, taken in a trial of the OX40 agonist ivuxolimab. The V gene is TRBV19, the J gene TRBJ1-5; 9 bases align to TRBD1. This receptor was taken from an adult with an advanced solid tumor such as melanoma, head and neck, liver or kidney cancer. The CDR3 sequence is CASSIIGTGHQPQHF. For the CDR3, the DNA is TGTGCCAGTAGTATCATTGGGACAGGGCACCAGCCCCAGCATTTT.